A selection of T cell receptor beta chains follows, all from one sample in a study of T-cell memory formation after mild COVID-19. TCRdb reanalysed the 5' RACE reads using MiXCR and keeps one entry per CDR3 protein. The profile shows 50,000 or so distinct CDR3 sequences, 25% to 35% of them singletons. Material: PBMCs or a T cell subset sorted from them (not recorded which). All receptors come from a man aged 18-30 years who had mild COVID-19 (a few samples of this study predate the infection). Cell type and time point are not known. Each CDR3 is given with its conserved first and last residue. D genes are given only for firm matches. Part of the rows lack a size; the others show once, few, many or a class for expanded clones.

- | TRBJ1-2 | - | TRBV5-4 | CASSFSGAYGYTF | TGTGCCAGCAGCTTTTCGGGGGCCTATGGCTACACCTTC
- | TRBJ1-2 | medium-sized | TRBV4-1 | CASSQVRTGYGYTF | TGCGCCAGCAGCCAAGTAAGGACGGGTTATGGCTACACCTTC
- | TRBJ2-2 | - | TRBV7-8 | CASSLALSGSGELFF | TGTGCCAGCAGCTTAGCGCTATCAGGGTCCGGGGAGCTGTTTTTT
- | TRBJ2-7 | many | TRBV12-3/TRBV12-4 | CASSLGTSYYEQYF | TGTGCCAGCAGTTTGGGGACATCCTACTACGAGCAGTACTTC
- | TRBJ2-7 | once | TRBV6-2/TRBV6-3 | CASGGRLDNEQYF | TGTGCCAGCGGGGGAAGACTAGACAACGAGCAGTACTTC
- | TRBJ2-5 | - | TRBV12-3/TRBV12-4 | CASSPPGLQETQYF | TGTGCCAGCAGTCCCCCGGGGTTACAAGAGACCCAGTACTTC
TRBD2 | TRBJ2-3 | - | TRBV6-5 | CASTLLAGGTDTQYF | TGTGCCAGCACTCTTCTAGCGGGGGGCACAGATACGCAGTATTTT
- | TRBJ2-3 | medium-sized | TRBV4-3 | CASSQDIGTSSTDTQYF | TGCGCCAGCAGCCAAGATATAGGGACTTCAAGCACAGATACGCAGTATTTT
- | TRBJ2-3 | few | TRBV27 | CASTPSRSRYF | TGTGCCAGCACCCCTAGCAGGAGTAGGTATTTT
TRBD2 | TRBJ2-7 | - | TRBV7-9 | CASSPTSGEFYEQYF | TGTGCCAGCAGCCCGACTAGCGGGGAGTTCTACGAGCAGTACTTC
- | TRBJ2-7 | few | TRBV6-1 | CASRVIPRDTIYEQYF | TGTGCCAGCAGGGTTATACCACGGGACACTATCTACGAGCAGTACTTC
- | TRBJ2-3 | few | TRBV12-3/TRBV12-4 | CASSRTASSTDTQYF | TGTGCCAGCAGCAGGACAGCATCTAGCACAGATACGCAGTATTTT
- | TRBJ1-2 | - | TRBV5-5 | CASSGTLGHGYTF | TGTGCCAGCAGCGGGACCCTGGGGCATGGCTACACCTTC
TRBD2 | TRBJ2-5 | - | TRBV10-3 | CAISEAGRAGQETQYF | TGTGCCATCAGTGAGGCAGGCCGAGCGGGGCAAGAGACCCAGTACTTC
- | TRBJ2-3 | few | TRBV5-1 | CASSSTYTRPRADTQYF | TGCGCCAGCAGCTCGACGTATACCCGACCCCGGGCAGATACGCAGTATTTT
- | TRBJ2-7 | - | TRBV4-3 | CASSRPSGTRLGEQYF | TGCGCCAGCAGCCGGCCCTCAGGGACCCGCTTGGGAGAGCAGTACTTC
- | TRBJ1-5 | - | TRBV4-1 | CASSQRAVSNQPQHF | TGCGCCAGCAGCCAACGGGCAGTTAGCAATCAGCCCCAGCATTTT
TRBD2 | TRBJ2-5 | - | TRBV7-3 | CASSLGTSFRETQYF | TGTGCCAGCAGCCTGGGGACTAGCTTTAGGGAGACCCAGTACTTC
- | TRBJ2-6 | - | TRBV11-2 | CASSLVGANVLTF | TGTGCCAGCAGCTTAGTGGGGGCCAACGTCCTGACTTTC
TRBD1 | TRBJ2-5 | - | TRBV20-1 | CSADRDSEETQYF | TGCAGTGCTGATAGGGACAGTGAAGAGACCCAGTACTTC
- | TRBJ2-1 | few | TRBV6-5 | CASSYSVSNEQFF | TGTGCCAGCAGTTACTCGGTTTCCAATGAGCAGTTCTTC
TRBD1 | TRBJ1-2 | - | TRBV7-8 | CASSSSPGGGQGIRSNYGYTF | TGTGCCAGCAGCTCGTCGCCAGGGGGGGGACAGGGGATACGTTCTAACTATGGCTACACCTTC
- | TRBJ2-5 | - | TRBV29-1 | CSVEWGVETQYF | TGCAGCGTTGAATGGGGCGTAGAGACCCAGTACTTC
TRBD2 | TRBJ2-1 | - | TRBV28 | CASSLSVGVAGWFNEQFF | TGTGCCAGCAGTTTATCCGTAGGAGTAGCGGGGTGGTTCAATGAGCAGTTCTTC
- | TRBJ2-2 | many | TRBV2 | CASSLTEANTGELFF | TGTGCCAGCAGTCTGACAGAAGCGAACACCGGGGAGCTGTTTTTT
- | TRBJ2-5 | - | TRBV7-9 | CASSPRVGQETQYF | TGTGCCAGCAGCCCCCGGGTAGGGCAAGAGACCCAGTACTTC
- | TRBJ2-5 | - | TRBV7-6 | CASRGTLQETQYF | TGTGCCAGCAGAGGGACCCTGCAAGAGACCCAGTACTTC
- | TRBJ1-4 | - | TRBV9 | CASSVEGTNEKLFF | TGTGCCAGCAGCGTAGAGGGAACTAATGAAAAACTGTTTTTT
- | TRBJ2-5 | few | TRBV20-1 | CSASGRGRGETQYF | TGCAGTGCTAGCGGCCGTGGAAGAGGGGAGACCCAGTACTTC
- | TRBJ1-2 | - | TRBV29-1 | CSVEDRPREGGAF | TGCAGCGTTGAAGACCGACCTCGGGAGGGGGGGGCCTTC
- | TRBJ2-1 | - | TRBV7-9 | CASSLEGPEQFF | TGTGCCAGCAGCTTAGAGGGTCCTGAGCAGTTCTTC
TRBD2 | TRBJ2-1 | - | TRBV6-5 | CASSYGGDNEQFF | TGTGCCAGCAGTTACGGGGGGGACAATGAGCAGTTCTTC
- | TRBJ2-3 | - | TRBV23-1 | CASSQPPWFGTQYF | TGCGCCAGCAGTCAACCGCCATGGTTCGGTACGCAGTATTTT
TRBD2 | TRBJ2-1 | - | TRBV4-1 | CASSLRRGDYNEQFF | TGCGCCAGCAGCCTTCGCCGGGGGGATTACAATGAGCAGTTCTTC
- | TRBJ2-6 | few | TRBV10-3 | CAIATVGANVLTF | TGTGCCATCGCGACAGTCGGGGCCAACGTCCTGACTTTC
- | TRBJ2-1 | few | TRBV20-1 | CSAEGSPNLGNEQFF | TGCAGTGCTGAGGGATCCCCAAACCTAGGCAATGAGCAGTTCTTC
- | TRBJ1-3 | few | TRBV20-1 | CSAVFGNTIYF | TGCAGTGCAGTTTTTGGAAACACCATATATTTT
- | TRBJ2-3 | - | TRBV6-2/TRBV6-3 | CASSSRGRDTQYF | TGTGCCAGCAGTTCCCGGGGCCGGGATACGCAGTATTTT
TRBD2 | TRBJ2-2 | many | TRBV2 | CASSTRLLAGANTGELFF | TGTGCCAGCAGCACCCGTCTCCTAGCGGGGGCGAACACCGGGGAGCTGTTTTTT
- | TRBJ1-1 | - | TRBV2 | CASSDEGLEAFF | TGTGCCAGCAGCGATGAGGGCCTTGAAGCTTTCTTT
- | TRBJ2-3 | - | TRBV24-1 | CATSFRDTQYF | TGTGCCACCAGTTTCCGAGATACGCAGTATTTT
- | TRBJ2-2 | few | TRBV9 | CASSVVSNPNTGELFF | TGTGCCAGCAGCGTTGTCTCCAACCCGAACACCGGGGAGCTGTTTTTT
- | TRBJ1-2 | - | TRBV19 | CASSNGQNYGYTF | TGTGCCAGTAGTAACGGACAGAACTATGGCTACACCTTC
- | TRBJ1-1 | few | TRBV4-1 | CASSQDPQAEAFF | TGCGCCAGCAGCCAAGATCCCCAGGCTGAAGCTTTCTTT